Reported below is one TCR beta chain. The antigen remains unidentified. The data originate from a study of brain T cells in children with intractable seizures. The CDR3 runs 16 residues. In germline, CDR1 is SGDLS, CDR2 YYNGEE. After removal of 0 bases from V and 5 bases from J, the junction contained 11 bases not matched to a gene. The protocol was immunoSEQ multiplex PCR, while the TCRdb copy is restricted to in-frame clones and leaves out a portion. The table shows about 340,000 clones, with 93% occurring only once. Study results and caveats: Pre- and post-surgery blood differed in depth, so pre-surgery absences may be undersampling. Patients' HCMV serostatus was unknown; virus specificity rests on CDR3 similarity alone.

Regarding time point: blood from clinic visit 5 months post-surgery; TSC patient then seizure free. Sequencing was limited to surgery cases with top T cell transcript signatures in brain tissue. Before surgery, patients took at least one anti-epileptic drug. The receptor comes from a boy less than two years old with tuberous sclerosis and intractable seizures. The genes are TRBV9 and TRBJ2-7; TRBD2 matches at 7 bases. The input for sequencing was peripheral blood, taken 4 to 6 months after surgery. CDR3 amino acids: CASSVDLAGAGDEQYF. The CDR3 DNA reads TGTGCCAGCAGCGTAGACCTGGCGGGAGCGGGCGACGAGCAGTACTTC.